This TCR beta chain was recorded in a study of T cells in Graves' hyperthyroidism and ophthalmopathy. RNA transcripts served as the template for amplifying TCR beta CDR3 regions. Researchers ran a first-round RT-PCR on the TCR CDR3 using the HTBI primer set. TCRdb reprocessed the multiplex PCR reads with MiXCR, giving one entry per CDR3 protein. This repertoire shows about 47,000 distinct CDR3 sequences, approximately 50% found once; its top ten account for roughly a third. Germline CDR1 is ENHRY and CDR2 is SYGVKD. The length of the CDR3 is 16 residues. V lost 2 bases and J 0 bases, leaving 13 bases between the germline ends. Points on this clonotype: The CDR3 ends on some other residue instead of the conserved phenylalanine or tryptophan, so this is likely a read error.

V gene TRBV10-3 combines with J gene TRBJ1-1; D uncertain. The sample was peripheral blood or thyroid tissue (not recorded which). This sequence originates from a man aged 18-30 years with Graves' hyperthyroidism. CDR3 sequence: CAISEGVSSMNTEAFL. Written as DNA, the CDR3 is TGTGCCATCAGTGAGGGTGTCAGTAGTATGAACACTGAAGCTTTCCTT.